These T cell receptor beta chains were read from a single sample in a study of blood T cell repertoires in COVID-19. Some clones are missing from TCRdb's copy, which holds only in-frame ones; the method was immunoSEQ multiplex PCR. Among more than 70,000 clones listed, over 75% were seen once. The material sequenced was peripheral blood. The receptor set was obtained from a woman younger than 35 with acute or convalescent COVID-19. The CDR3 runs from the conserved cysteine through the conserved F or W. D genes are given only for firm matches. Only some rows state a clone size, as once, few, many or a class for expanded clones.

length	size	V	D	J	CDR3	DNA
15	-	TRBV5-1	TRBD2	TRBJ2-1	CASSRETSGRNEQFF	TGCGCCAGCAGCCGAGAGACTAGCGGGCGCAATGAGCAGTTCTTC
16	-	TRBV5-5	-	TRBJ1-5	CASSLVSAADNQPQHF	TGTGCCAGCAGCTTGGTCTCGGCGGCAGACAATCAGCCCCAGCATTTT
15	-	TRBV28	TRBD1	TRBJ2-7	CASSKQGAQSYEQYF	TGTGCCAGCAGCAAACAGGGGGCTCAATCCTACGAGCAGTACTTC
15	-	TRBV5-1	-	TRBJ2-1	CASRGPTLGDNEQFF	TGCGCCAGCAGAGGGCCAACCCTAGGGGACAATGAGCAGTTCTTC
14	-	TRBV14	-	TRBJ1-3	CASSPTLSGNTIYF	TGTGCCAGCTCACCGACATTATCTGGAAACACCATATATTTT
15	-	TRBV7-9	TRBD1	TRBJ2-5	CASSYPETGGGTQYF	TGTGCCAGCAGCTACCCGGAGACAGGGGGCGGGACCCAGTACTTC
16	once	TRBV11-2	-	TRBJ1-4	CASSLYGSGINEKLFF	TGTGCCAGCAGCTTATACGGTTCCGGGATCAATGAAAAACTGTTTTTT
16	-	TRBV11-2	TRBD2	TRBJ2-3	CASRGLAPGNTDTQYF	TGTGCCAGCAGGGGACTAGCGCCGGGCAACACAGATACGCAGTATTTT
16	-	TRBV7-6	-	TRBJ2-1	CASSSTPVPIYNEQFF	TGTGCCAGCAGCTCTACCCCGGTACCCATCTACAATGAGCAGTTCTTC
15	-	TRBV9	TRBD1	TRBJ1-2	CASSPRQGKDYGYTF	TGTGCCAGCAGCCCCCGACAGGGGAAAGACTATGGCTACACCTTC
17	once	TRBV15	-	TRBJ2-2	CATSRDLGGGGTGELFF	TGTGCCACCAGCAGAGATTTGGGAGGGGGAGGCACCGGGGAGCTGTTTTTT
15	-	TRBV7-9	TRBD1	TRBJ1-6	CASSLTGQGTSPLHF	TGTGCCAGCAGCTTAACGGGACAGGGGACATCACCCCTCCACTTT
13	-	TRBV6-5	-	TRBJ1-2	CASSQGPLYGYTF	TGTGCCAGCAGCCAAGGTCCACTATATGGCTACACCTTC
14	-	TRBV29-1	TRBD1	TRBJ2-3	CSVEPGTGTDTQYF	TGCAGCGTTGAACCCGGGACAGGCACAGATACGCAGTATTTT
13	-	TRBV7-2	TRBD1	TRBJ1-2	CASSLTGSNGYTF	TGTGCCAGCAGCCTGACAGGGTCAAATGGCTACACCTTC
15	once	TRBV6-5	-	TRBJ2-5	CASSRQIMYQETQYF	TGTGCCAGCAGTCGACAGATTATGTACCAAGAGACCCAGTACTTC
16	-	TRBV4-3	-	TRBJ2-7	CASSQVWGDRSYEQYF	TGCGCCAGCAGCCAAGTATGGGGGGATAGGAGCTACGAGCAGTACTTC
16	once	TRBV4-2	TRBD2	TRBJ2-6	CASSQWGRAGANVLTF	TGTGCCAGCAGCCAATGGGGGAGGGCCGGGGCCAACGTCCTGACTTTC
14	-	TRBV15	-	TRBJ1-1	CATSRLTGSTEAFF	TGTGCCACCAGCAGGCTGACGGGGAGCACTGAAGCTTTCTTT
13	once	TRBV5-1	-	TRBJ2-3	CASSLIERDTQYF	TGCGCCAGCAGCTTGATCGAGAGGGATACGCAGTATTTT
15	-	TRBV4-1	-	TRBJ1-2	CASSQGSWQGYGYTF	TGCGCCAGCAGCCAAGGGTCATGGCAGGGCTATGGCTACACCTTC
20	-	TRBV4-3	TRBD2	TRBJ2-1	CASSQDFLLRRGLAGDEQFF	TGCGCCAGCAGCCAAGATTTTCTTCTTAGGCGAGGACTAGCGGGAGATGAGCAGTTCTTC
15	-	TRBV6-2/TRBV6-3	-	TRBJ1-1	CASSRSGGLNTEAFF	TGTGCCAGCAGTCGATCGGGGGGGTTGAACACTGAAGCTTTCTTT
14	-	TRBV3-1/TRBV3-2	TRBD2	TRBJ2-7	CASSQGASGYEQYF	TGTGCCAGCAGCCAAGGTGCTAGCGGCTACGAGCAGTACTTC
12	few	TRBV5-4	-	TRBJ2-1	CASSFGANEQFF	TGTGCCAGCAGCTTCGGAGCGAATGAGCAGTTCTTC
13	-	TRBV7-2	-	TRBJ1-1	CASSFGGSTEAFF	TGTGCCAGCAGCTTCGGAGGGAGCACTGAAGCTTTCTTT
15	-	TRBV2	TRBD1	TRBJ1-4	CASIRQGAQSEKLFF	TGTGCCAGCATTAGACAGGGGGCGCAGAGTGAAAAACTGTTTTTT
15	-	TRBV5-4	TRBD1	TRBJ1-6	CASSIKTGESSPLHF	TGTGCCAGCAGCATCAAGACAGGGGAGAGTTCACCCCTCCACTTT
13	-	TRBV2	TRBD1	TRBJ2-7	CASSDRGRYEQYF	TGTGCCAGCAGTGACAGGGGGCGGTACGAGCAGTACTTC
17	-	TRBV6-1	TRBD1	TRBJ2-3	CASSEPTTGAVTDTQYF	TGTGCCAGCAGCGAACCGACGACAGGGGCGGTCACAGATACGCAGTATTTT
15	-	TRBV2	TRBD2	TRBJ2-1	CASSEVGRNYNEQFF	TGTGCCAGCAGTGAGGTCGGGAGGAACTACAATGAGCAGTTCTTC
19	-	TRBV7-9	TRBD2	TRBJ2-1	CASSPPTSGRLRSYNEQFF	TGTGCCAGCAGCCCCCCGACTAGCGGGAGACTCCGCTCCTACAATGAGCAGTTCTTC
16	-	TRBV6-5	-	TRBJ2-5	CASSYSLQGGKETQYF	TGTGCCAGCAGTTACTCGTTACAGGGGGGGAAGGAGACCCAGTACTTC
12	-	TRBV30	-	TRBJ1-2	CAWSVHLYGYTF	TGTGCCTGGAGTGTACACCTCTATGGCTACACCTTC
13	-	TRBV19	-	TRBJ1-1	CASSIFRGTEAFF	TGTGCCAGTAGTATCTTCCGAGGCACTGAAGCTTTCTTT
14	-	TRBV7-2	TRBD2	TRBJ2-3	CASSTGTTTDTQYF	TGTGCCAGCAGCACCGGGACTACCACAGATACGCAGTATTTT
15	once	TRBV5-1	TRBD1	TRBJ2-5	CASSSFKQGEETQYF	TGCGCCAGCAGCTCGTTCAAACAGGGGGAAGAGACCCAGTACTTC
12	-	TRBV5-6	-	TRBJ1-2	CASSARRIGYTF	TGTGCCAGCAGCGCACGCAGGATTGGCTACACCTTC
16	-	TRBV4-1	TRBD2	TRBJ2-3	CASSRLPGLAEDTQYF	TGCGCCAGCAGCCGGTTACCGGGACTAGCGGAAGATACGCAGTATTTT
13	few	TRBV2	TRBD1	TRBJ2-1	CASDRGSYNEQFF	TGTGCCAGCGACAGGGGATCCTACAATGAGCAGTTCTTC
15	-	TRBV5-1	TRBD2	TRBJ2-3	CASSPLSGITDTQYF	TGCGCCAGCAGCCCCTTGAGCGGGATAACAGATACGCAGTATTTT
17	-	TRBV15	TRBD2	TRBJ2-3	CATSRGYSGGSTDTQYF	TGTGCCACCAGCAGGGGGTATAGCGGGGGGAGCACAGATACGCAGTATTTT
15	-	TRBV10-2	TRBD1	TRBJ2-1	CASSELVTGGNEQFF	TGCGCCAGCAGTGAGCTGGTGACAGGGGGGAATGAGCAGTTCTTC